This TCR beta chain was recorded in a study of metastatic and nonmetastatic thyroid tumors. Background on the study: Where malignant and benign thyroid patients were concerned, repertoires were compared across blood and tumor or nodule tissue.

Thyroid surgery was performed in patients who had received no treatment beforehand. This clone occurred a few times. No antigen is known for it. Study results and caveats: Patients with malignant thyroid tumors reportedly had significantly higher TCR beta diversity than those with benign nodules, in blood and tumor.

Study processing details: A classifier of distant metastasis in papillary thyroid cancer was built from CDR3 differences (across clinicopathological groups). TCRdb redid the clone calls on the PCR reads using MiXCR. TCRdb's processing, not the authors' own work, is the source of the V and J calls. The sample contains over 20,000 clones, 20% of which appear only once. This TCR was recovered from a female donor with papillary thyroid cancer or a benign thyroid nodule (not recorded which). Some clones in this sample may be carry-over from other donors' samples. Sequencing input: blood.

The CDR3 nucleotides are TGTGCCAGCAGTCTTGACAGGACCTATGGCTACACCTTC. It translates to CASSLDRTYGYTF. This sequence joins TRBV6-1 and TRBJ1-2; D possibly corresponds to TRBD1 (6 bases). CDR1 is MNHNS, CDR2 SASEGT, per germline. V shed 5 bases and J shed 4 bases, with 11 bases lying between them. The CDR3 is 13 amino acids.